There are a few counts of the clone carrying this T cell receptor beta chain. Its antigen is currently unknown. Using RNA template, CDR3s of TCR alpha and beta were amplified with iRepertoire arm-PCR. One-step reverse transcription and amplification started from approximately 100-400 ng of tissue mRNA or PBMC total RNA. TCRdb itself ran the multiplex PCR reads through MiXCR, one entry per CDR3 protein. Here the sample spans roughly 200,000 distinct CDR3 sequences, 32% being singletons. This sample stems from a study of glioma-infiltrating T cells. Overall study results and limits: Gliomas, especially low-grade, showed above-expected tissue-blood divergence; non-neoplastic patients showed below. Tissue and blood shared very few CDR3 sequences.

V dropped 7 bases and J dropped 7 bases, with 20 bases sitting between them. CDR3 length: 14 amino acids. Germline CDR1 SQVTM, CDR2 ANQGSEA. The clonotype originates from a human donor with low-grade glioma or glioblastoma, undergoing nonglioma brain surgery, or in good health (not recorded which). The chain combines TRBV29-1 with TRBJ2-1; D is undetermined. The sequencing input was glioma tissue, nonneoplastic brain tissue, or PBMCs (not recorded which). CDR3 protein: CSGTPSSVMNEQFF. The CDR3 region has the DNA TGCAGCGGGACCCCTTCCTCCGTCATGAATGAGCAGTTCTTC.